Below, 21 T cell receptor beta chains from the same sample are listed, as sequenced in a study of T cell responses to AZD1222 COVID-19 vaccine. The data were produced by immunoSEQ multiplex PCR, yet TCRdb's version contains in-frame clones alone and is incomplete. The data hold about 150,000 clones, with approximately 90% observed a single time. The starting material was peripheral blood, obtained 28 days after the second AZD1222 dose. Receptors were obtained from an adult who received the AZD1222 COVID-19 vaccine.

The rearrangement uses TRBV19 and TRBJ1-5; D gene ambiguous. Germline V gene sequence: CDR1 LNHDA, CDR2 SQIVND (reference sequence). V was trimmed by 6 bases and J by 9 bases, leaving 15 bases between them. The CDR3 sequence is 13 residues long. Here the CDR3 reads CASRAKFEMPQHF. Written as DNA, the CDR3 is TGTGCCAGTAGGGCCAAATTCGAAATGCCCCAGCATTTT.

The chain recombines TRBV5-5 with TRBJ2-2; D assignment may be TRBD1 or TRBD2 (5 bases each). This CDR3 is built from 16 residues. V lost 5 bases and J lost 4, with 18 bases in between. Germline lookup yields CDR1 SGHKS and CDR2 YYEKEE (reference sequence). This CDR3 reads CASRITGLRGTGELFF. The DNA for the CDR3 is TGTGCCAGCAGAATCACAGGACTTCGTGGCACCGGGGAGCTGTTTTTT.

This sequence joins TRBV6-5 and TRBJ2-2, with D unresolved. The ends were cut back, 4 bases at V and 5 bases at J, with 8 bases in the middle. The CDR3 has 13 residues. Germline-derived CDR1 and CDR2 are MNHEY and SVGAGI. CDR3 DNA sequence: TGTGCCAGCAGTTCTTGGGGTACCGGGGAGCTGTTTTTT. Its translation: CASSSWGTGELFF.

The genes are TRBV18 and TRBJ2-5; the match to TRBD2 covers 10 bases. The CDR3 runs 16 residues. From germline, CDR1 is KGHSH and CDR2 LQKENI. With 5 bases clipped from V and 7 bases from J, the junction kept 13 bases outside the gene matches. CDR3 DNA: TGTGCCAGCTCATCCAATAGCGGGGGGCTCAAGGTGACCCAGTACTTC. It specifies CASSSNSGGLKVTQYF. The whole variable domain, filled in from reference TRBV18 and TRBJ2-5, reads NAGVMQNPRHLVRRRGQEARLRCSPMKGHSHVYWYRQLPEEGLKFMVYLQKENIIDESGMPKERFSAEFPKEGPSILRIQQVVRGDSAAYFCASSSNSGGLKVTQYFGPGTRLLVL.

The CDR3 protein is CASSLDLGVGQYF. The CDR3 DNA sequence: TGTGCCAGCAGCTTAGATTTGGGGGTTGGGCAGTACTTC. The chain recombines TRBV11-2 with TRBJ2-7; D possibly uses TRBD1 or TRBD2 (5 bases each). Germline-derived CDR1 and CDR2 are SGHAT and FQNNGV. Trimming pared 0 bases from V and 9 bases from J, leaving 12 bases between. The CDR3 consists of 13 residues. Filled out from reference TRBV11-2 and TRBJ2-7, the complete variable domain reads EAGVAQSPRYKIIEKRQSVAFWCNPISGHATLYWYQQILGQGPKLLIQFQNNGVVDDSQLPKDRFSAERLKGVDSTLKIQPAKLEDSAVYLCASSLDLGVGQYFGPGTRLTVT.

This chain uses TRBV7-3 with TRBJ1-6; D perhaps matches TRBD1 (6 bases). In germline, CDR1 is SGHTA, CDR2 FQGTGA. The CDR3 spans 15 residues. Trimming left V 1 base short and J 7 bases short, with 11 bases between. For the CDR3, the DNA is TGTGCCAGCAGCTTAAGTGGGGGGCTCAATTCACCCCTCCACTTT. Its protein product is CASSLSGGLNSPLHF.

This chain joins TRBV6-5 and TRBJ2-3, with TRBD2 matching 7 bases. This CDR3 has 15 amino acids. Germline CDR1 and CDR2: MNHEY and SVGAGI. With V trimmed by 0 bases and J by 2 bases, 2 bases remained unmatched. CDR3 region: CASSYSGLITDTQYF. Here the CDR3 DNA reads TGTGCCAGCAGTTACTCGGGACTAATCACAGATACGCAGTATTTT.

This sequence joins TRBV9 and TRBJ1-5; D not resolved. From germline, CDR1 is SGDLS and CDR2 YYNGEE. V lost 0 bases and J 4 bases, leaving 11 bases between the germline ends. The CDR3 spans 15 residues. CDR3 nucleotides: TGTGCCAGCAGCGTAGCTGGGTCATCGAATCAGCCCCAGCATTTT. This gives the protein CASSVAGSSNQPQHF.

This clone was recorded a few times. The chain employs TRBV12-3 or TRBV12-4 and TRBJ1-4, with 8 bases that match TRBD1. The CDR3 length is 13 residues. J was trimmed by 10 bases and V by 6 bases; bases with no gene match: 7. CDR3 protein: CASSLTGEGKLFF. As DNA, the CDR3 is TGTGCCAGCAGCCTGACAGGGGAAGGAAAACTGTTTTTT.

The chain couples TRBV7-9 to TRBJ2-2, with 7 nucleotides matching TRBD1. Germline V gene sequence: CDR1 SEHNR, CDR2 FQNEAQ (reference sequence). CDR3 length equals 17 residues. Germline trimming cut 0 bases from V and 5 bases from J; bases unmatched to any gene: 9. The CDR3 is CASSLASARGITGELFF. CDR3 in DNA: TGTGCCAGCAGCTTAGCGAGTGCCAGGGGGATAACCGGGGAGCTGTTTTTT.

The V gene is TRBV5-1, the J gene TRBJ2-1; no clear D. The V end lost 0 bases, the J end lost 6 bases, and 10 bases lay between the germline ends. The CDR3 is made up of 14 amino acids. Germline CDR1 and CDR2: SGHRS and YFSETQ. The CDR3 region is CASSLGLVGNEQFF. DNA for the CDR3: TGCGCCAGCAGCTTGGGGCTGGTTGGCAATGAGCAGTTCTTC.

To note about this clone: A read error may account for a junction end that differs from germline. The chain combines TRBV6-5 with TRBJ1-1; 8 bases agree with TRBD1. Per germline, CDR1 MNHEY and CDR2 SVGAGI. This CDR3 is 15 amino acids long. CDR3 region: CASIYGPQGATEAFF. CDR3 in DNA: TGTGCCAGCATTTACGGGCCGCAGGGGGCCACTGAAGCTTTCTTT.

The chain links TRBV19 to TRBJ1-3; D possibly corresponds to TRBD1 (6 bases). Germline V gives CDR1 LNHDA, CDR2 SQIVND (reference sequence). CDR3 length: 15 residues. Deletions cut 5 bases from V and 0 bases from J, with 11 bases between. CDR3 bases: TGTGCCAGTAGTTTCGACAGGCACTCTGGAAACACCATATATTTT. Protein: CASSFDRHSGNTIYF. The full variable domain, completed using reference TRBV19 and TRBJ1-3, is DGGITQSPKYLFRKEGQNVTLSCEQNLNHDAMYWYRQDPGQGLRLIYYSQIVNDFQKGDIAEGYSVSREKKESFPLTVTSAQKNPTAFYLCASSFDRHSGNTIYFGEGSWLTVV.

This clone was seen a handful of times. The V call is TRBV19, the J call TRBJ1-2; D uncertain. This CDR3 contains 15 residues. The germline V gene has CDR1 LNHDA and CDR2 SQIVND (reference sequence). Trimming left V 3 bases short and J 2 bases short, with 13 bases between. DNA for the CDR3: TGTGCCAGTAGTATTCCAGGAGAAGGGAACTATGGCTACACCTTC. Protein product: CASSIPGEGNYGYTF. The complete variable domain, with remaining parts taken from reference TRBV19 and TRBJ1-2, reads DGGITQSPKYLFRKEGQNVTLSCEQNLNHDAMYWYRQDPGQGLRLIYYSQIVNDFQKGDIAEGYSVSREKKESFPLTVTSAQKNPTAFYLCASSIPGEGNYGYTFGSGTRLTVV.

The J gene is TRBJ1-3, the V gene TRBV15; no definite D call. The CDR3 covers 14 residues. Germline V gene sequence: CDR1 LNHNV, CDR2 YYDKDF (reference sequence). V gave up 0 bases and J gave up 5 bases, with 8 bases separating them. In DNA, the CDR3 is TGTGCCACCAGCAGAGACCTTCCCCGAAACACCATATATTTT. It translates to CATSRDLPRNTIYF.

V usage is TRBV11-2 and J usage is TRBJ1-5; no clear D gene. The V end was cut by 1 base, the J end by 2 bases, with 15 bases between. Germline CDR1 and CDR2: SGHAT and FQNNGV. The CDR3 length is 17 residues. DNA of the CDR3: TGTGCCAGCAGCTTAGGTCTTGGCCGGACCCGCAATCAGCCCCAGCATTTT. Protein product: CASSLGLGRTRNQPQHF.

The chain joins TRBV15 to TRBJ2-7, with D possibly TRBD1 on 6 matching bases. The CDR3 is 13 residues long. The V end was cut by 5 bases, the J end by 9 bases, with 17 bases between. The germline V gene has CDR1 LNHNV and CDR2 YYDKDF (reference sequence). CDR3 amino acids: CATSLNRERGQYF. The CDR3 nucleotides read TGTGCCACCAGCCTGAACAGGGAAAGAGGGCAGTACTTC.

DNA for the CDR3: TGTGCCACCAGCAGCGAAAGAAGGAGGAGCTACGAGCAGTACTTC. Protein sequence: CATSSERRRSYEQYF. The chain joins TRBV15 to TRBJ2-7; possible D gene TRBD2, 5 bases. V was cut by 3 bases and J by 3 bases, with 15 bases left in between. Germline lookup yields CDR1 LNHNV and CDR2 YYDKDF (reference sequence). The CDR3 contains 15 residues.

The CDR3 here is CASSVGDGNTEAFF. Here the CDR3 DNA reads TGTGCCAGCAGTGTGGGGGACGGGAACACTGAAGCTTTCTTT. The gene calls are TRBV25-1 and TRBJ1-1, with a possible D match to TRBD1 (5 bases). With 4 bases removed from V and 1 base from J, the gap between germline ends came to 10 bases. CDR1 and CDR2 (germline): MGHDK, SYGVNS. The CDR3 length is 14 residues.

The gene calls are TRBV3-1 (or the pseudogene TRBV3-2) and TRBJ2-7; 7 bases line up with TRBD1. CDR3 length: 15 residues. The junction had 6 bases not matched to a gene; V was cut back by 2 bases and J by 2 bases. Germline V lookup: CDR1 LGHDT, CDR2 YNNKEL (reference sequence). CDR3 in amino acids: CASSQTGTAAYEQYF. The CDR3 DNA follows: TGTGCCAGCAGCCAAACCGGGACAGCAGCCTACGAGCAGTACTTC.

Concerning this clone itself: The sample holds other DNA sequences that translate to the same CDR3. The chain's CDR3 is CAWSLGGSGNTIYF. CDR3 DNA sequence: TGTGCCTGGAGTCTCGGGGGGTCTGGAAACACCATATATTTT. The chain employs TRBV30 and TRBJ1-3; D may be TRBD1 (5 bases). V lost 2 bases and J 1 base, leaving 9 bases between the germline ends. The CDR3 has 14 residues. The germline CDR1 and CDR2 sequences are GTSNPN and SVGIG (reference sequence).